This paragraph reports one T cell receptor (beta chain). Its antigen is unknown. There are no base qualities to consult, and no much larger clone falls within one base. The library was produced with 5' RACE. Sequencing used an Illumina HiSeq 2500. The second PCR ran for roughly 6 to 11 cycles and used a J-beta primer mix along with a sample-barcoded 5' primer. A unique molecular identifier was introduced onto each TCR beta cDNA molecule by a template-switch 5' adaptor carrying 12 random nucleotides. At least 2.5 million CDR3-containing paired-end reads were obtained from each sample. First-strand cDNA was synthesized from all RNA with the Mint cDNA synthesis kit, primed by a TRBC-specific oligonucleotide. Following uracil-DNA glycosylase treatment, all cDNA underwent a first 18-cycle PCR with the universal primers M1SS and BC2_uni_R. The authors' analysis ran thus. Normalization of each sample was performed by random selection of 1 million high-quality reads, each carrying a distinct molecular identifier. Reads with shared molecular identifiers were discarded instead of being binned into consensus sequences. MiTCR, set to a Q25 quality threshold and the strictest error-elimination algorithm, was used for CDR3 identification, clonotype clustering and error correction. Lower-bound total TCR beta diversity was estimated with a nonparametric unseen species model using Euler transformation. Through fastp at Q25 and MiXCR, TCRdb rebuilt clones from the public reads, retaining in-frame beta chains. Rows are combined by CDR3 protein, so each entry shows the most common genes and DNA. None of the V and J calls come from the authors' own analysis; TCRdb made them. Counted in this sample were some 760,000 distinct CDR3 sequences; roughly 25% of them appeared once. The ten largest clones add up to around 3.6% of the sample.

The germline V gene encodes CDR1 SGHTA and CDR2 FQGTGA. Trimming at the junction amounts to 6 bases on V and 8 bases on J, and the germline ends lie 16 bases apart. The CDR3, cysteine through phenylalanine, is 13 amino acids long. Only CDR3 DNA is held: 39 bases, read in frame from base 1. Systemically healthy Caucasian individuals from Russia, 39 in total and aged roughly 6 to 100 years, were included as donors. Each donor gave about 10 milliliters of peripheral blood, drawn into EDTA-treated Vacutainer tubes. Ficoll-Paque density-gradient centrifugation was used to isolate PBMCs, with at least 7 million per sample. Total RNA, at least 5 micrograms per sample, was extracted from PBMCs with Trizol reagent. For every donor, flow cytometry on a PBMC aliquot measured the percentage of naive CD45RAhigh/CD27high T cells. This sample is drawn from a study of blood T cells in healthy people across ages (dated by TCRdb to between 2014 and 2017). At the level of the whole study: Template switching captured roughly one uniquely barcoded TCR beta cDNA molecule per two T cells in model experiments. To track age-related changes in TCR beta repertoire diversity, the study relied on deep sequencing normalized with unique cDNA molecular identifiers. The donors were split into four age groups: young (average approximately 16 years), middle-aged (about 40), aged (roughly 68) and long-lived (about 82). The study analyzed two additional independent replicas of 1 million unique cDNA reads from the same blood draw for two donors, one aged 18 to 30 and one aged 80 or older.

General study outcomes and caveats: A strong correlation was found between observed TCR beta diversity and the percentage of naive T cells measured by flow cytometry. Donor CMV infection status was unknown, potentially confounding age-related changes in expanded clonotypes. As age increased, observed TCR beta diversity per million T cells dropped in a roughly linear way, and a significant reduction was already evident by age about 40. Bulk unsorted PBMC profiling prevented conclusive comparison of naive and antigen-experienced compartments. Estimates of total diversity based on one million sequenced T cells were considered lower bounds and underestimates. Compared with the aged group, the long-lived group had more naive CD4+ T cells, fewer expanded clones and increased TCR diversity, a pattern suggesting age selection.

This sample was shared with a second study, whose subject was T cells of mothers and their children. According to the second study: Donors were nine systemically healthy Caucasian individuals: three mothers and their six children. cDNA synthesis consumed the entire amount of extracted RNA, loaded at roughly 1.5 ug RNA in each 15 ul reaction. In the second PCR, the M1S primer added sample barcodes and 2-4 random nucleotides. More than 9 million TCR beta CDR3 reads were obtained from each mother, and about 3 million reads were obtained from each child. Thymic selection shapes the output of TCR recombination in a similar way in related and unrelated pairs, and inherited differences have a minor effect. Normalized repertoire overlap was always slightly but never significantly higher in related than unrelated mother-child pairs. No persistent microchimeric T cell clones were found, with a detection sensitivity of around 100 clones per million clonotypes. Deep NGS was used in the study to compare the TCR beta repertoires of mothers and children and to look for features that separate related mother-child pairs from unrelated individuals. On average, the children were about 10 +/- 4 years old, while the mothers were 40 +/- 4 years old. After adapters were ligated using NEBNext reagents, the libraries underwent 100+100 nt paired-end sequencing on an Illumina HiSeq 2000. To prevent cross-contamination, the mother and child libraries were prepared one month apart and sequenced in separate runs. For each donor, somewhere between roughly 450,000 and 2,100,000 distinct TCR beta clonotypes were identified. Naive TCR beta clonotypes were estimated from low-frequency clonotypes matched to each donor's FACS-determined naive share, without sorting.

The chain links TRBV7-3 with TRBJ1-2; the best D guess is TRBD1, with 5 bases matching. The clonotype originates from a boy younger than 18 in good health. The sequenced material came from blood. The CDR3 in this case is CASRRSSGKGYTF. The DNA reads as follows: TGTGCCAGCAGACGCAGCTCAGGGAAGGGCTACACCTTC.